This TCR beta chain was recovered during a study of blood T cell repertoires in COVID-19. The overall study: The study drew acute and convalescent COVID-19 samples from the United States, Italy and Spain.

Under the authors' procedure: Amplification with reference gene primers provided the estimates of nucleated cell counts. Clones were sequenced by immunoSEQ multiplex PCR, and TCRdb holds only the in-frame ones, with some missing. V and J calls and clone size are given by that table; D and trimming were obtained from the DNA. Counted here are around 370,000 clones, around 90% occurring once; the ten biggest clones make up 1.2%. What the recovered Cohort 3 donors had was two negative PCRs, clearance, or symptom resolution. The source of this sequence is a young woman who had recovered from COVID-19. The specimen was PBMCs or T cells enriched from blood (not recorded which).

In DNA form, the CDR3 reads TGCGCCAGCAGCTGGGGGGGCAGGCGAACTGAAGCTTTCTTT. Its protein is CASSWGGRRTEAFF. This chain uses TRBV5-1 with TRBJ1-1, with D possibly TRBD1 on 6 matching bases. V was clipped by 3 bases and J by 5 bases, with 14 bases between them. This CDR3 has 14 residues. Germline values: CDR1 SGHRS, CDR2 YFSETQ. Using reference TRBV5-1 and TRBJ1-1 for the parts outside the CDR3, the full variable domain is KAGVTQTPRYLIKTRGQQVTLSCSPISGHRSVSWYQQTPGQGLQFLFEYFSETQRNKGNFPGRFSGRQFSNSRSEMNVSTLELGDSALYLCASSWGGRRTEAFFGQGTRLTVV.